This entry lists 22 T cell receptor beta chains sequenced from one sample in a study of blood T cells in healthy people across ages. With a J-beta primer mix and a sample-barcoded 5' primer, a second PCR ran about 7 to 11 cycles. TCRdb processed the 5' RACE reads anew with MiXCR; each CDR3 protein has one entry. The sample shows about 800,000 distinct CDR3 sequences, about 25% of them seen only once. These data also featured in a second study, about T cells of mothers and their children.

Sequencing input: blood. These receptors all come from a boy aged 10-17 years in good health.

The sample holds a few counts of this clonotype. This chain's CDR3 is CASIDRGWGTEAFF. CDR3 nucleotide sequence: TGTGCCAGCATTGACAGGGGATGGGGAACTGAAGCTTTCTTT. The chain employs TRBV5-5 and TRBJ1-1; 8 positions match TRBD1. This CDR3 region has 14 residues. Germline-derived CDR1 and CDR2 are SGHKS and YYEKEE (reference sequence). V lost 6 bases, J lost 5 bases, and 9 bases stayed unmatched.

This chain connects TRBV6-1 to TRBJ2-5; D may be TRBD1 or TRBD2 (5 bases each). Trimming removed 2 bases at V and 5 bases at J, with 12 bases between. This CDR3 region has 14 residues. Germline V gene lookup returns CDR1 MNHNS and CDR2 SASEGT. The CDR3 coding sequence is TGTGCCAGCAGTGAAACAACAGGCGGGGAGACCCAGTACTTC. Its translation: CASSETTGGETQYF.

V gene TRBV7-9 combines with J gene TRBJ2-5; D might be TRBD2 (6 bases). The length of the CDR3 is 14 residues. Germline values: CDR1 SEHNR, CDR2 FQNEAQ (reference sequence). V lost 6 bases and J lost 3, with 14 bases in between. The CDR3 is CASSFIGLKETQYF. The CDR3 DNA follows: TGTGCCAGCAGTTTTATTGGACTAAAAGAGACCCAGTACTTC.

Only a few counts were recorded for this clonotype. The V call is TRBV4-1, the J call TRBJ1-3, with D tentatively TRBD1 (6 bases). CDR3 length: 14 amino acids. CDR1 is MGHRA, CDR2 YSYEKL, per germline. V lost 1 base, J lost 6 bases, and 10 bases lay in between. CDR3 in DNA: TGCGCCAGCAGCCAAGTACAGGGAGAAAACACCATATATTTT. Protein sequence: CASSQVQGENTIYF.

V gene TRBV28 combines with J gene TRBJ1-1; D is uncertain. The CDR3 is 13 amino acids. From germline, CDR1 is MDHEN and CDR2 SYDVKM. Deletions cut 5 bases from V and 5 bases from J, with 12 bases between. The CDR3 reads CASSPGTWTEAFF. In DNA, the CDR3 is TGTGCCAGCAGTCCCGGAACGTGGACTGAAGCTTTCTTT.

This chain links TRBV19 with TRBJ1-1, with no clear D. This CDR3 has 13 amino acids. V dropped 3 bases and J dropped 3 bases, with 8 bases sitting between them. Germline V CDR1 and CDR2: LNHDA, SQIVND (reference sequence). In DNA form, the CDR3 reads TGTGCCAGTAGTATGAAAGGGTACACTGAAGCTTTCTTT. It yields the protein CASSMKGYTEAFF.

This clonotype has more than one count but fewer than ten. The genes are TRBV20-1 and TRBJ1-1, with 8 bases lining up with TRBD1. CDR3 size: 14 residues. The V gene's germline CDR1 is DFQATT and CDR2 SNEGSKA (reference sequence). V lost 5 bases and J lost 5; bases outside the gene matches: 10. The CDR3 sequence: CSALKLQGGTEAFF. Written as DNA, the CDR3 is TGCAGTGCTTTAAAACTACAGGGGGGGACTGAAGCTTTCTTT.

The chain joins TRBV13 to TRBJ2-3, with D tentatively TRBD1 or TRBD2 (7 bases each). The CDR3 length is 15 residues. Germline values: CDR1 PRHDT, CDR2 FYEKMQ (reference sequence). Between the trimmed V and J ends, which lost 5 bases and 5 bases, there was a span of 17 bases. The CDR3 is CASSPARGGQDTQYF. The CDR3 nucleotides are TGTGCCAGCAGCCCCGCCAGGGGGGGGCAAGATACGCAGTATTTT.

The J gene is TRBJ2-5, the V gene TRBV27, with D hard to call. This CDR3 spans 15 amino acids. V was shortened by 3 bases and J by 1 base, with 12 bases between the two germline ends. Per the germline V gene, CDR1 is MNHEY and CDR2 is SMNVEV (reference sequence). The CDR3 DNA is TGTGCCAGCAGTTTTGAGGCCGGCACCCAAGAGACCCAGTACTTC. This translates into CASSFEAGTQETQYF.

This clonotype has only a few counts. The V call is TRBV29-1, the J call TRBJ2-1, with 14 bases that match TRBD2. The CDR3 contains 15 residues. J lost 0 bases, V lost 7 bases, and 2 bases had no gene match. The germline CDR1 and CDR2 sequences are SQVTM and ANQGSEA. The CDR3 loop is CSAGTSGSSYNEQFF. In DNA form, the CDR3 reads TGCAGCGCCGGGACTAGCGGGAGCTCCTACAATGAGCAGTTCTTC.

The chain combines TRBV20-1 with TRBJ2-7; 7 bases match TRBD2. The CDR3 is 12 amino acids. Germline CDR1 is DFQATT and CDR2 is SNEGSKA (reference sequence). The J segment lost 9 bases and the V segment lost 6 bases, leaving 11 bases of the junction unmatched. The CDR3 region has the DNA TGCAGTGCCCAGAGTGGGACTAAAGGGCAGTACTTC. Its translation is CSAQSGTKGQYF.

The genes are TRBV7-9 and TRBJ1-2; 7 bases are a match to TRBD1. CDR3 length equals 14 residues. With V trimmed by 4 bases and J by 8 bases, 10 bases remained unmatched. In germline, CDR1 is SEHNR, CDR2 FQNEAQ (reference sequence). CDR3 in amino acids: CASSSGQVDWGYTF. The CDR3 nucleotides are TGTGCCAGCAGCTCAGGACAGGTCGACTGGGGCTACACCTTC.

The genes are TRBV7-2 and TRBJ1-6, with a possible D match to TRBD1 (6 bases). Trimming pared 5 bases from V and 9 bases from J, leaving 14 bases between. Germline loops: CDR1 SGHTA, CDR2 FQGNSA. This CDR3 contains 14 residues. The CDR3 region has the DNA TGTGCCAGCAGCCCCCAGGGGAGTGGTTCACCCCTCCACTTT. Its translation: CASSPQGSGSPLHF.

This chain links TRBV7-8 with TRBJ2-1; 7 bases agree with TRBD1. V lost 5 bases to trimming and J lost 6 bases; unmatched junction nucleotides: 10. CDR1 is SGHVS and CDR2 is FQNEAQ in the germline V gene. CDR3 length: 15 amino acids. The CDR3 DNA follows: TGTGCCAGCAGCCAAGGGGGCGGACCCATCAATGAGCAGTTCTTC. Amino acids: CASSQGGGPINEQFF.

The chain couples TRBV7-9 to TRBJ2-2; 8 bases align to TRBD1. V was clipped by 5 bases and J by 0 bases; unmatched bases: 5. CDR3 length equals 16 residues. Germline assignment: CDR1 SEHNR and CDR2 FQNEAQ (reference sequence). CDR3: CASSKLTGANTGELFF. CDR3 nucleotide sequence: TGTGCCAGCAGCAAACTGACAGGGGCGAACACCGGGGAGCTGTTTTTT.

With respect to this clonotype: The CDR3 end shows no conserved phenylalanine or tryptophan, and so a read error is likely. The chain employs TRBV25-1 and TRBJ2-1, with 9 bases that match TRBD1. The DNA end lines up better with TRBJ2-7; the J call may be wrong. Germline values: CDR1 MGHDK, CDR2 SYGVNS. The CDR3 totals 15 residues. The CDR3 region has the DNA TGTGCCAGCAGTGGCGAAGGGACAGGGCGCCACGAGCAGTACTCC. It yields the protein CASSGEGTGRHEQYS.

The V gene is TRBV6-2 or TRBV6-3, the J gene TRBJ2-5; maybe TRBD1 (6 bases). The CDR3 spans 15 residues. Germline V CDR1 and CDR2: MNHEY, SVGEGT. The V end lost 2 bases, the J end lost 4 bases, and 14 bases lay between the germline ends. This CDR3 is CASSYEGQRRETQYF. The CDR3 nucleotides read TGTGCCAGCAGTTACGAAGGACAGAGGAGAGAGACCCAGTACTTC.

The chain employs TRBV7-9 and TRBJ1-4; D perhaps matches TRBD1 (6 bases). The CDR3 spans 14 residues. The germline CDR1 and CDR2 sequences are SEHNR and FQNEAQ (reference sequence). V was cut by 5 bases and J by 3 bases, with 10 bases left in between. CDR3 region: CASSPDSPNEKLFF. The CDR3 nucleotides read TGTGCCAGCAGCCCGGACAGCCCTAATGAAAAACTGTTTTTT.

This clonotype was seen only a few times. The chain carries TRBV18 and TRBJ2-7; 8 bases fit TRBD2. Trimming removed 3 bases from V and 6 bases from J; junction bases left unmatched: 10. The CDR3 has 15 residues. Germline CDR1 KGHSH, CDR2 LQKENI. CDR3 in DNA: TGTGCCAGCTCACCGTTAGAGCGGGAGCGGTCCGAGCAGTACTTC. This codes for CASSPLERERSEQYF.

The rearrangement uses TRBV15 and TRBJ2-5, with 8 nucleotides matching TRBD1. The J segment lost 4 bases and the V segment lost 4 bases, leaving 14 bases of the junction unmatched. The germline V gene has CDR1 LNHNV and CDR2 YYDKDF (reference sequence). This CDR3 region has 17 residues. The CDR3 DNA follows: TGTGCCACCAGCACCCCCTTTGTGACAGGGGCAAGAGAGACCCAGTACTTC. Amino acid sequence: CATSTPFVTGARETQYF. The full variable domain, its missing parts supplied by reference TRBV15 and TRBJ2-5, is DAMVIQNPRYQVTQFGKPVTLSCSQTLNHNVMYWYQQKSSQAPKLLFHYYDKDFNNEADTPDNFQSRRPNTSFCFLDIRSPGLGDTAMYLCATSTPFVTGARETQYFGPGTRLLVL.

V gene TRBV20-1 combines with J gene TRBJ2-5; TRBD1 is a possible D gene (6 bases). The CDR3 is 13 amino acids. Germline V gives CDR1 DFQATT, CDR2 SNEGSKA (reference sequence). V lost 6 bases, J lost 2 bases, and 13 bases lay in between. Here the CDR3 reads CSAPDRGQETQYF. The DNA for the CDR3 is TGCAGTGCCCCGGACAGAGGGCAAGAGACCCAGTACTTC.

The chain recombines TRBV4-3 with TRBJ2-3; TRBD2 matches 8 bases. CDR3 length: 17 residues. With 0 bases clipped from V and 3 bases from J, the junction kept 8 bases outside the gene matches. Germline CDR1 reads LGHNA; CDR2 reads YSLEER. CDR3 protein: CASSQDDRREVTDTQYF. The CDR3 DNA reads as TGCGCCAGCAGCCAAGATGATCGGCGGGAGGTGACAGATACGCAGTATTTT.